These 31 T cell receptor beta chains share one sample of origin, sequenced in a study of T cells in Graves' hyperthyroidism and ophthalmopathy. Amplification yielded TCR beta CDR3 regions, with RNA transcripts as the source. With the HTBI primer set, the TCR CDR3 went through a first round of RT-PCR. In TCRdb, the multiplex PCR reads were re-called with MiXCR into one record per CDR3 protein. Among about 550,000 distinct CDR3 sequences listed, around 20% were seen once. Sequenced material: blood. The origin of the receptors is a man between 18 and 35 years old with Graves' hyperthyroidism.

The rearrangement joins TRBV28 to TRBJ1-6; D remains unclear. Germline V gives CDR1 MDHEN, CDR2 SYDVKM. The germline V and J ends were trimmed by 4 bases and 10 bases, with 11 bases remaining between them. The length of the CDR3 is 13 residues. CDR3 protein: CASSYFQQSPLHF. The CDR3 DNA follows: TGTGCCAGCAGTTACTTTCAGCAATCACCCCTCCACTTT.

This clonotype was seen ten or more times. The rearrangement joins TRBV6-1 to TRBJ2-5, with unresolved D. Trimming cost V 6 bases and J 4 bases, with 6 bases left between them. The germline V gene encodes CDR1 MNHNS and CDR2 SASEGT. CDR3 length: 11 amino acids. CDR3 in DNA: TGTGCCAGCAGAGGAGCAGAGACCCAGTACTTC. Translating gives CASRGAETQYF.

The rearrangement uses TRBV24-1 and TRBJ1-2; 9 bases are a match to TRBD1. Germline assignment: CDR1 KGHDR and CDR2 SFDVKD. After removal of 4 bases from V and 8 bases from J, the junction contained 7 bases not matched to a gene. CDR3 length equals 14 residues. The CDR3 sequence is CATSDTGTGHGYTF. CDR3 coding DNA: TGTGCCACCAGTGACACCGGGACAGGGCACGGCTACACCTTC.

This clonotype occurred many times. The rearrangement joins TRBV28 to TRBJ2-5; TRBD2 aligns across 11 bases. The CDR3 has 15 amino acids. V lost 3 bases and J lost 5; bases outside the gene matches: 5. The V gene's germline CDR1 is MDHEN and CDR2 SYDVKM. CDR3: CASSLISGGAETQYF. In DNA form, the CDR3 reads TGTGCCAGCAGTTTGATTAGCGGGGGGGCTGAGACCCAGTACTTC.

This chain's CDR3 is CASSLDRERSSYEQYF. Written as DNA, the CDR3 is TGTGCCAGCAGCTTAGATCGGGAAAGGAGCTCCTACGAGCAGTACTTC. The chain is built from TRBV11-2 and TRBJ2-7, with a tentative D call TRBD2 (5 bases). V lost 0 bases to trimming and J lost 0 bases, with 12 bases between them. CDR3 length: 16 residues. Germline V gives CDR1 SGHAT, CDR2 FQNNGV. Supplemented by reference TRBV11-2 and TRBJ2-7, the full variable domain reads EAGVAQSPRYKIIEKRQSVAFWCNPISGHATLYWYQQILGQGPKLLIQFQNNGVVDDSQLPKDRFSAERLKGVDSTLKIQPAKLEDSAVYLCASSLDRERSSYEQYFGPGTRLTVT.

The sample holds a few counts of this clonotype. This sequence joins TRBV7-2 and TRBJ2-7; maybe TRBD1 (6 bases). Germline V gives CDR1 SGHTA, CDR2 FQGNSA. V lost 0 bases and J 0 bases, leaving 18 bases between the germline ends. This CDR3 comprises 18 residues. DNA for the CDR3: TGTGCCAGCAGCTTAGCAACCACAGGGACGCTCAGCTCCTACGAGCAGTACTTC. This codes for CASSLATTGTLSSYEQYF. Variable domain in full (rest from reference TRBV7-2 and TRBJ2-7): GAGVSQSPSNKVTEKGKDVELRCDPISGHTALYWYRQSLGQGLEFLIYFQGNSAPDKSGLPSDRFSAERTGGSVSTLTIQRTQQEDSAVYLCASSLATTGTLSSYEQYFGPGTRLTVT.

This clonotype occurred a few times. V usage is TRBV6-1 and J usage is TRBJ1-2, with no clear D. CDR3 length equals 11 residues. Germline lookup yields CDR1 MNHNS and CDR2 SASEGT. V shed 5 bases and J shed 9 bases, with 10 bases lying between them. Here the CDR3 DNA reads TGTGCCAGCAGTCCCTCCGAGCGCTACACCTTC. Its translation is CASSPSERYTF.

This clonotype has a count of ten or more. This rearrangement joins TRBV2 to TRBJ1-2, with 8 positions matching TRBD1. Germline CDR1 and CDR2: SNHLY and FYNNEI. The CDR3 extends over 14 amino acids. Losses at the gene ends were 7 bases for V and 6 bases for J; bases not matched to a gene: 10. The CDR3 protein is CASTSDRGGHGYTF. CDR3 nucleotides: TGTGCCAGCACCAGTGACAGGGGCGGTCATGGCTACACCTTC.

This clonotype was recorded at least ten times. The chain employs TRBV6-1 and TRBJ2-7, with 9 positions matching TRBD2. The CDR3 extends over 15 amino acids. Germline assignment: CDR1 MNHNS and CDR2 SASEGT. Germline trimming cut 1 base from V and 4 bases from J; bases unmatched to any gene: 5. This CDR3 reads CASSEERGAVYEQYF. The CDR3 nucleotides are TGTGCCAGCAGTGAAGAGCGGGGGGCGGTATACGAGCAGTACTTC.

In its sample, this clonotype was seen once. V usage is TRBV11-2 and J usage is TRBJ2-7; TRBD2 matches at 11 bases. CDR3 length equals 16 residues. Germline V gives CDR1 SGHAT, CDR2 FQNNGV. V shed 5 bases and J 4 bases; nucleotides not matched to a gene: 10. The CDR3 is CASSLSLTSGIYEQYF. In DNA, the CDR3 is TGTGCCAGCAGCCTCAGCCTGACTAGCGGGATATACGAGCAGTACTTC.

This clonotype was recorded many times. The chain is built from TRBV15 and TRBJ2-5, with 9 bases lining up with TRBD2. The CDR3 is 15 amino acids. The germline gives CDR1 LNHNV, CDR2 YYDKDF (reference sequence). Trimming removed 4 bases from V and 0 bases from J; junction bases left unmatched: 3. The DNA for the CDR3 is TGTGCCACCAGCACTCTAGCGGGATACCAAGAGACCCAGTACTTC. Its protein is CATSTLAGYQETQYF.

This chain connects TRBV6-2 or TRBV6-3 to TRBJ2-7; tentative D call: TRBD2 (6 bases). V was cut by 4 bases and J by 0 bases, with 16 bases left in between. The CDR3 length is 16 residues. Germline CDR1 reads MNHEY; CDR2 reads SVGEGT. CDR3 sequence reads: CASSSARGGDSYEQYF. The CDR3 nucleotides read TGTGCCAGCAGTTCGGCGCGGGGCGGGGACTCCTACGAGCAGTACTTC.

This clonotype has at least ten counts. This sequence joins TRBV13 and TRBJ2-7; no definite D call. V lost 5 bases and J 7 bases, leaving 12 bases between the germline ends. CDR3 length: 12 residues. Per germline, CDR1 PRHDT and CDR2 FYEKMQ (reference sequence). The CDR3 nucleotides are TGTGCCAGCAGCGCAGGACGCTTGGAGCAGTACTTC. Protein sequence: CASSAGRLEQYF. The full variable domain, rest sourced from reference TRBV13 and TRBJ2-7, is AAGVIQSPRHLIKEKRETATLKCYPIPRHDTVYWYQQGPGQDPQFLISFYEKMQSDKGSIPDRFSAQQFSDYHSELNMSSLELGDSALYFCASSAGRLEQYFGPGTRLTVT.

The chain has TRBV20-1 and TRBJ1-2; D not certain. The V and J ends lost 0 bases and 4 bases respectively, with 12 bases between them. The CDR3 is 14 residues long. Germline V gene sequence: CDR1 DFQATT, CDR2 SNEGSKA (reference sequence). The CDR3 DNA reads as TGCAGTGCTAGAGATCTTGTCAGGATCTATGGCTACACCTTC. This gives the protein CSARDLVRIYGYTF.

This clonotype has ten or more counts. The chain is built from TRBV7-8 and TRBJ1-2; the match to TRBD1 covers 9 bases. Trimming at V came to 5 bases and at J to 7 bases, leaving 2 bases not matched to a gene. The germline CDR1 and CDR2 sequences are SGHVS and FQNEAQ. This CDR3 is built from 12 residues. The CDR3 is CASSRTGVGYTF. CDR3 nucleotides: TGTGCCAGCAGCCGGACAGGGGTTGGCTACACCTTC.

This clonotype was counted between two and nine times. The chain combines TRBV20-1 with TRBJ1-1; D remains ambiguous. V dropped 3 bases and J dropped 5 bases, with 19 bases sitting between them. The CDR3 sequence is 15 residues long. CDR1 and CDR2 (germline): DFQATT, SNEGSKA (reference sequence). CDR3 in amino acids: CSASEERALRTEAFF. As DNA, the CDR3 is TGCAGTGCTAGCGAGGAGAGGGCTCTGAGGACTGAAGCTTTCTTT.

This clonotype was observed at least ten times. The genes are TRBV12-3 or TRBV12-4 and TRBJ1-1; no reliable D call. The CDR3 length is 14 residues. The V end lost 2 bases, the J end lost 1 base, and 8 bases lay between the germline ends. CDR3 residues: CASSLIWKNTEAFF. CDR3 nucleotides: TGTGCCAGCAGTTTAATTTGGAAGAACACTGAAGCTTTCTTT.

This clonotype was picked up many times. The V call is TRBV28, the J call TRBJ1-5, with D tentatively TRBD1 (5 bases). The ends were cut back, 4 bases at V and 3 bases at J, with 10 bases in the middle. CDR1 MDHEN and CDR2 SYDVKM come from the germline V gene. The CDR3 contains 14 residues. As DNA, the CDR3 is TGTGCCAGCAGTTCCCCGGGGCTCAATCAGCCCCAGCATTTT. Residues: CASSSPGLNQPQHF.

About this clonotype: No conserved phenylalanine or tryptophan ends this CDR3, so it is likely a read error. The chain carries TRBV6-4 and TRBJ1-2; 9 bases align to TRBD1. This CDR3 spans 17 amino acids. After removal of 4 bases from V and 2 bases from J, the junction contained 11 bases not matched to a gene. Germline V gives CDR1 MRHNA, CDR2 SNTAGT. CDR3 bases: TGTGCCAGCAGTGGCTTCGTCCCGGGACAGGGAAACTATGGCTACACCTAC. Amino acids: CASSGFVPGQGNYGYTY.

In this sample, this clonotype turned up many times. The chain employs TRBV15 and TRBJ1-5; TRBD1 aligns across 7 bases. The CDR3 has 14 amino acids. Germline CDR1 and CDR2: LNHNV and YYDKDF (reference sequence). J was trimmed by 6 bases and V by 7 bases; bases with no gene match: 9. In DNA form, the CDR3 reads TGTGCCACCACCCCGACAGGGTTGAGTCAGCCCCAGCATTTT. It specifies CATTPTGLSQPQHF.

This chain links TRBV6-1 with TRBJ2-7, with TRBD2 matching 11 bases. There are 14 residues in the CDR3. The germline V gene has CDR1 MNHNS and CDR2 SASEGT. With V trimmed by 7 bases and J by 5 bases, 7 bases remained unmatched. The CDR3 region is CASKEASGGHEQYF. The DNA for the CDR3 is TGTGCCAGCAAGGAGGCTAGCGGGGGGCACGAGCAGTACTTC.

This clonotype has ten or more counts. This chain links TRBV6-1 with TRBJ2-7, with a possible D match to TRBD2 (6 bases). Trimming stripped 7 bases from V and 7 bases from J, with 17 bases between. There are 13 residues in the CDR3. In germline, CDR1 is MNHNS, CDR2 SASEGT. CDR3 sequence reads: CASTPTEAGEQYF. The CDR3 DNA reads as TGTGCCAGCACACCCACAGAGGCGGGGGAGCAGTACTTC.

This clonotype was detected many times. The chain employs TRBV28 and TRBJ1-5; weak D call: TRBD1 (6 bases). Trimming shortened V by 5 bases and J by 6 bases, and 14 bases separated the two germline ends. The germline CDR1 and CDR2 sequences are MDHEN and SYDVKM. The CDR3 has 14 residues. The CDR3 sequence: CASSPREGGQPQHF. The DNA of the CDR3 is TGTGCCAGCAGTCCCCGGGAAGGGGGTCAGCCCCAGCATTTT.

This clonotype showed up many times. This sequence joins TRBV6-7 and TRBJ2-2; 10 bases are a match to TRBD1. TRBV6-7 is an ORF for which the function is uncertain. Trimming cost V 5 bases and J 6 bases; bases outside gene matches: 21. This CDR3 has 20 residues. CDR3: CASSPPGQGKSYLGSGELFF. The CDR3 nucleotides are TGTGCCAGCAGTCCCCCGGGACAGGGGAAGAGTTACTTAGGTTCCGGGGAGCTGTTTTTT.

This clonotype has ten or more counts. This sequence joins TRBV12-3 or TRBV12-4 and TRBJ1-3; maybe TRBD1 (6 bases). V lost 6 bases, J lost 6 bases, and 18 bases lay in between. The CDR3 runs to 15 residues. In nucleotides, the CDR3 is TGTGCCAGCAGCTCCCCCGGGGGCGGCGTAAACACCATATATTTT. Amino acid sequence: CASSSPGGGVNTIYF.

This chain uses TRBV28 with TRBJ2-3, with D possibly TRBD2 on 6 matching bases. Trimming cost V 6 bases and J 2 bases, with 15 bases left between them. The CDR3 is 15 amino acids. Germline assignment: CDR1 MDHEN and CDR2 SYDVKM. The CDR3 is CASRRGTLHTDTQYF. CDR3 nucleotide sequence: TGTGCCAGCAGACGGGGGACTCTGCACACAGATACGCAGTATTTT.

This clonotype was observed a few times. The genes are TRBV6-1 and TRBJ2-5, with D maybe TRBD2 (6 bases). V dropped 2 bases and J dropped 2 bases, with 12 bases sitting between them. From germline, CDR1 is MNHNS and CDR2 SASEGT. CDR3 length equals 15 residues. CDR3 bases: TGTGCCAGCAGTGAAAGACTAGTTGGGCAAGAGACCCAGTACTTC. Its protein product is CASSERLVGQETQYF.

At least ten counts were recorded for this clonotype. One end of the junction varies from germline; a read error may be responsible. The V gene is TRBV28, the J gene TRBJ1-2, with D hard to call. This CDR3 has 12 residues. CDR1 and CDR2 from the germline V gene are MDHEN and SYDVKM. CDR3 DNA sequence: TGTGCCAGCACCCCATTCGGGCGTGGCTGCACCTTC. It is translated as CASTPFGRGCTF.

The rearrangement joins TRBV20-1 to TRBJ1-5; possible D gene TRBD1, 6 bases. V was cut by 0 bases and J by 1 base, with 16 bases left in between. The CDR3 loop spans 17 amino acids. Germline loops: CDR1 DFQATT, CDR2 SNEGSKA (reference sequence). This CDR3 is CSARDLGGPRSNQPQHF. The CDR3 coding sequence is TGCAGTGCTAGAGATCTGGGGGGCCCCCGGAGCAATCAGCCCCAGCATTTT.

The sample holds many counts of this clonotype. This chain links TRBV6-1 with TRBJ2-5; D remains unclear. The CDR3 consists of 12 residues. The V gene's germline CDR1 is MNHNS and CDR2 SASEGT. V was cut by 11 bases and J by 3 bases, with 13 bases left in between. CDR3 DNA: TGTGCCGGCCACGAGGCAGAAGAGACCCAGTACTTC. This gives the protein CAGHEAEETQYF.

This clonotype was counted at least ten times. The chain uses TRBV12-3 or TRBV12-4 and TRBJ2-7; D remains unclear. There are 13 residues in the CDR3. Trimming took off 1 base at V and 0 bases at J, with 4 bases between the two ends. DNA for the CDR3: TGTGCCAGCAGTTTAGACGACTCCTACGAGCAGTACTTC. It translates to CASSLDDSYEQYF.